This is a list of T cell receptor beta chains from one sample in a study of cytomegalovirus exposure and HLA in healthy donors. Only in-frame clones appear in the TCRdb table, and some are missing; sequencing was by immunoSEQ multiplex PCR. Of roughly 180,000 clones listed, over 80% are singletons. The sample taken for sequencing was PBMCs. The source of these receptors is a woman aged 45 to 65 in good health and CMV-seropositive. Each CDR3 is given with its conserved first and last residue. Each record gives: V gene, clone size, J gene, D gene, CDR3 protein, CDR3 DNA. D genes are given only for firm matches. A clone size is listed for some rows: how often the clone was seen (once, few, many), or a class if it is expanded.

v_call: TRBV7-8; clone_size: once; j_call: TRBJ1-4; d_call: TRBD1; cdr3_aa: CASSWTGPGFGTNEKLFF; cdr3_nt: TGTGCCAGCAGCTGGACAGGTCCGGGTTTTGGTACTAATGAAAAACTGTTTTTT
v_call: TRBV7-9; clone_size: once; j_call: TRBJ1-4; d_call: TRBD1; cdr3_aa: CASSFSRGPEKLFF; cdr3_nt: TGTGCCAGCAGCTTTTCTAGGGGGCCCGAAAAACTGTTTTTT
v_call: TRBV2; clone_size: NA; j_call: TRBJ2-1; d_call: TRBD1; cdr3_aa: CASRTGTGSPGGQFF; cdr3_nt: TGTGCCAGCAGGACCGGGACAGGATCGCCTGGGGGGCAGTTCTTC
v_call: TRBV11-2; clone_size: NA; j_call: TRBJ2-1; d_call: TRBD2; cdr3_aa: CASSSTSESYNEQFF; cdr3_nt: TGTGCCAGCAGCTCGACTAGCGAATCCTACAATGAGCAGTTCTTC
v_call: TRBV5-1; clone_size: NA; j_call: TRBJ2-3; d_call: TRBD2; cdr3_aa: CASSLGGSSDTQYF; cdr3_nt: TGCGCCAGCAGTTTGGGCGGGAGTTCTGATACGCAGTATTTT
v_call: TRBV6-6; clone_size: NA; j_call: TRBJ2-2; d_call: TRBD2; cdr3_aa: CASTGRGRPGELFF; cdr3_nt: TGTGCCAGCACGGGGAGGGGACGGCCCGGGGAGCTGTTTTTT
v_call: TRBV2; clone_size: NA; j_call: TRBJ2-7; d_call: TRBD1; cdr3_aa: CASSEGRAGGVYEQYF; cdr3_nt: TGTGCCAGCAGTGAAGGCAGGGCAGGGGGCGTGTACGAGCAGTACTTC
v_call: TRBV5-1; clone_size: NA; j_call: TRBJ2-5; d_call: NA; cdr3_aa: CASSGPLGGETQYF; cdr3_nt: TGCGCCAGCAGCGGGCCACTAGGTGGGGAGACCCAGTACTTC
v_call: TRBV7-9; clone_size: once; j_call: TRBJ1-2; d_call: NA; cdr3_aa: CASSAPTVPGGYTF; cdr3_nt: TGTGCCAGCAGCGCCCCGACAGTGCCTGGAGGCTACACCTTC
v_call: TRBV6-6; clone_size: few; j_call: TRBJ1-3; d_call: NA; cdr3_aa: CASSLGSSGNTIYF; cdr3_nt: TGTGCCAGCAGTTTGGGGAGCTCTGGAAACACCATATATTTT
v_call: TRBV28; clone_size: NA; j_call: TRBJ2-6; d_call: TRBD1; cdr3_aa: CASRQGATGANVLTF; cdr3_nt: TGTGCCAGCAGACAGGGGGCAACTGGGGCCAACGTCCTGACTTTC
v_call: TRBV2; clone_size: NA; j_call: TRBJ1-4; d_call: NA; cdr3_aa: CASSKDSRPLFF; cdr3_nt: TGTGCCAGCAGCAAGGACTCAAGACCTCTGTTTTTT
v_call: TRBV7-7; clone_size: NA; j_call: TRBJ1-1; d_call: NA; cdr3_aa: CASSLDRNTEAFF; cdr3_nt: TGTGCTAGCAGTTTAGACAGGAACACTGAAGCTTTCTTT
v_call: TRBV30; clone_size: NA; j_call: TRBJ1-1; d_call: NA; cdr3_aa: CAWSVRQEAFF; cdr3_nt: TGTGCCTGGAGTGTAAGACAGGAAGCTTTCTTT
v_call: TRBV9; clone_size: NA; j_call: TRBJ2-5; d_call: NA; cdr3_aa: CASSSHGEETQYF; cdr3_nt: TGTGCCAGCAGCTCACACGGGGAAGAGACCCAGTACTTC
v_call: TRBV5-4; clone_size: NA; j_call: TRBJ1-1; d_call: NA; cdr3_aa: CASSPSNGGTEAFF; cdr3_nt: TGTGCCAGCAGCCCCTCTAACGGAGGCACTGAAGCTTTCTTT
v_call: TRBV28; clone_size: NA; j_call: TRBJ2-1; d_call: TRBD1; cdr3_aa: CASRRTGSSYNEQFF; cdr3_nt: TGTGCCAGCAGACGGACAGGGAGCTCCTACAATGAGCAGTTCTTC
v_call: TRBV13; clone_size: NA; j_call: TRBJ1-6; d_call: TRBD1; cdr3_aa: CASSLGRFGTGSNSPLHF; cdr3_nt: TGTGCCAGCAGCTTAGGCCGGTTCGGGACAGGGTCTAATTCACCCCTCCACTTT